These 7 T cell receptor beta chains share one sample of origin, sequenced in a study of PD-L1 blockade in urothelial cancer. Only in-frame clones appear in the TCRdb table, and some are missing; sequencing was by immunoSEQ multiplex PCR. The profile covers tens of thousands of clones, with approximately 87% appearing a single time and about 5.3% taken by the ten largest. The specimen comprised PBMCs, sampled around atezolizumab (anti-PD-L1) treatment. Receptors were obtained from a man aged 40-50 years with urothelial cancer.

The V call is TRBV11-1, the J call TRBJ2-5; 12 bases map to TRBD2. V trimming: 5 bases; J trimming: 4 bases; junction bases outside the gene matches: 8. CDR1 is SGHAT and CDR2 is FQDESV in the germline V gene (reference sequence). The CDR3 extends over 16 amino acids. CDR3 DNA sequence: TGTGCCAGCAGCAGGCTAGCGGGAGGGAGAGCAGAGACCCAGTACTTC. Translation: CASSRLAGGRAETQYF.

J is TRBJ2-1 and V is TRBV30; D perhaps matches TRBD2 (5 bases). CDR1 and CDR2 (germline): GTSNPN, SVGIG (reference sequence). V was pared by 3 bases and J by 9 bases, with 18 bases between. The CDR3 loop spans 14 amino acids. The DNA of the CDR3 is TGTGCCTGGAGGGGGAGCCATCTGGTGGGTGAGCAGTTCTTC. Translation gives CAWRGSHLVGEQFF.

The rearrangement uses TRBV9 and TRBJ2-1, with unresolved D. CDR1 SGDLS and CDR2 YYNGEE come from the germline V gene. Trimming pared 5 bases from V and 0 bases from J, leaving 6 bases between. The CDR3 spans 13 residues. CDR3 bases: TGTGCCAGCAGTCCTAGCTCCTACAATGAGCAGTTCTTC. This codes for CASSPSSYNEQFF. The full variable domain, rest sourced from reference TRBV9 and TRBJ2-1, is DSGVTQTPKHLITATGQRVTLRCSPRSGDLSVYWYQQSLDQGLQFLIQYYNGEERAKGNILERFSAQQFPDLHSELNLSSLELGDSALYFCASSPSSYNEQFFGPGTRLTVL.

This clone was observed a single time. The J gene is TRBJ1-5, the V gene TRBV28; D remains ambiguous. Germline-derived CDR1 and CDR2 are MDHEN and SYDVKM. The CDR3 is 12 amino acids. V lost 7 bases to trimming and J lost 7 bases, with 11 bases between them. The CDR3 is CASKGSGQPQHF. CDR3 bases: TGTGCCAGCAAAGGATCAGGCCAGCCCCAGCATTTT.

CDR3 loop: CASTDQGSHEQYF. The CDR3 bases are TGTGCCAGCACCGACCAGGGTTCCCACGAGCAGTACTTC. The chain employs TRBV5-4 and TRBJ2-7; weak D call: TRBD1 (5 bases). Trimming left V 6 bases short and J 5 bases short, with 15 bases between. The germline V gene encodes CDR1 SGHNT and CDR2 YYREEE (reference sequence). The CDR3 is 13 residues long.

The chain is built from TRBV15 and TRBJ2-5; perhaps TRBD2 as D (6 bases). Germline CDR1 reads LNHNV; CDR2 reads YYDKDF (reference sequence). The CDR3 length is 14 residues. Trimming took off 5 bases at V and 5 bases at J, with 15 bases between the two ends. The CDR3 here is CATSPGGAGETQYF. CDR3 coding DNA: TGTGCCACCAGCCCAGGCGGGGCCGGGGAGACCCAGTACTTC. Full variable domain (remainder filled in from reference TRBV15 and TRBJ2-5): DAMVIQNPRYQVTQFGKPVTLSCSQTLNHNVMYWYQQKSSQAPKLLFHYYDKDFNNEADTPDNFQSRRPNTSFCFLDIRSPGLGDTAMYLCATSPGGAGETQYFGPGTRLLVL.

The chain uses TRBV6-4 and TRBJ2-1; TRBD1 agrees at 10 bases. This CDR3 has 15 amino acids. The V gene's germline CDR1 is MRHNA and CDR2 SNTAGT. With V trimmed by 4 bases and J by 8 bases, 8 bases remained unmatched. Written as DNA, the CDR3 is TGTGCCAGCAGTGTACGAGACAGGGGGCAGGATGAGCAGTTCTTC. Translation gives CASSVRDRGQDEQFF.